This is a list of T cell receptor beta chains from one sample in a study of human T cells and chemical hapten exposure. TCRdb re-derived calls from the RACE reads in MiXCR, one entry per CDR3 protein. The table includes nearly 350,000 distinct CDR3 sequences, roughly 6.9% detected once. This sample comprised whole blood, obtained in connection with sensitization to the hapten diphenylcyclopropenone (DPC). Receptors originate from a woman aged 18-29 years with alopecia areata. Some clones in this sample may be carry-over from other donors' samples. Both conserved end residues are part of each CDR3. The D gene is left open where the match is weak. Clone size is stated in some rows and not others, as once, few, many or a class when expanded.

length | size | J | V | D | CDR3
13 | . | TRBJ1-1 | TRBV4-3 | . | CASSQIPGTEAFF
15 | . | TRBJ2-5 | TRBV7-9 | . | CASSSRIGQQETQYF
13 | . | TRBJ2-7 | TRBV20-1 | TRBD2 | CSVPGTSSFEQYF
16 | . | TRBJ2-7 | TRBV6-2/TRBV6-3 | TRBD1 | CASRPQGSGAAYEQYF
13 | many | TRBJ1-2 | TRBV12-3/TRBV12-4 | . | CASSLDGSGGYTF
14 | . | TRBJ2-7 | TRBV20-1 | TRBD2 | CSARVPGLRGEQYF
18 | . | TRBJ2-1 | TRBV12-3/TRBV12-4 | TRBD2 | CASSLRLAGGRFLNEQFF
11 | many | TRBJ2-3 | TRBV20-1 | . | CSGQSQDTQYF
14 | many | TRBJ1-1 | TRBV7-2 | . | CASSLDSSLGGAFF
14 | . | TRBJ2-7 | TRBV5-1 | . | CASSFDGSSYEQYF
16 | few | TRBJ2-4 | TRBV4-1 | . | CASSQIILGGEGIQYF
16 | . | TRBJ2-1 | TRBV11-2 | . | CASRSELGSSYNEQFF
15 | few | TRBJ1-1 | TRBV28 | . | CASSLLGTPNTEAFF
15 | few | TRBJ1-5 | TRBV28 | . | CASSPSHNPYQPQHF
13 | . | TRBJ1-1 | TRBV7-2 | . | CASSLDQGEVAFF
13 | . | TRBJ2-5 | TRBV2 | TRBD2 | CASRVGLQETQYF
20 | few | TRBJ1-4 | TRBV4-2 | . | CASSREFTRGPSSINEKLFF
12 | . | TRBJ2-7 | TRBV28 | . | CASMRGTIEQYF
14 | . | TRBJ2-3 | TRBV6-5 | . | CASGRDTYTDTQYF
14 | . | TRBJ1-2 | TRBV12-3/TRBV12-4 | . | CASRNGPTNYGYTF
15 | many | TRBJ2-7 | TRBV7-2 | . | CASSRQLGILDEQYF
12 | many | TRBJ2-7 | TRBV20-1 | . | CSASEGAYEQYF
12 | many | TRBJ1-2 | TRBV6-2/TRBV6-3 | . | CASNSINYGYTF
15 | many | TRBJ2-2 | TRBV7-6 | TRBD1 | CASTPTGANTGELFF
15 | few | TRBJ2-7 | TRBV5-6 | TRBD1 | CASSFTGAVSYEQYF
13 | few | TRBJ1-4 | TRBV7-2 | . | CASSLGYNEKLFF
17 | many | TRBJ2-4 | TRBV3-1 | . | CASSQSGQGLSLGIQYF
14 | few | TRBJ1-2 | TRBV6-2/TRBV6-3 | . | CASSYGLGNYGYTF